The 20 T cell receptor beta chains given below trace back to one sample, sequenced in a study of cytomegalovirus exposure and HLA in healthy donors. Primers: 60 Vbeta forward and 13 Jbeta reverse. Profiled with immunoSEQ multiplex PCR; TCRdb holds only in-frame clones, not every one. The sample includes 200,000 to 250,000 clones, under 70% of them seen just once. Sequencing was performed on PBMCs. These receptors originate from a man aged 35 to 55 in good health and CMV-seropositive.

The CDR3 reads CASSLSRGGQGLLGNTEAFF. The CDR3 bases are TGTGCCAGCAGCTTAAGCCGGGGAGGACAGGGCCTGCTTGGGAACACTGAAGCTTTCTTT. This chain uses TRBV7-6 with TRBJ1-1, with 8 positions matching TRBD1. This CDR3 comprises 20 residues. V was clipped by 2 bases and J by 1 base; unmatched bases: 18. The germline CDR1 and CDR2 sequences are SGHVS and FNYEAQ.

This clone was seen a few times. V is TRBV5-1 and J is TRBJ1-1; D is possibly TRBD1 (5 bases). V shed 4 bases and J shed 4 bases, with 14 bases lying between them. The CDR3 length is 14 residues. Germline V CDR1 and CDR2: SGHRS, YFSETQ. CDR3 in amino acids: CASSPWEGSTEAFF. The CDR3 region has the DNA TGCGCCAGCAGCCCGTGGGAGGGGAGCACTGAAGCTTTCTTT.

The chain links TRBV7-9 to TRBJ1-1; the D gene is possibly TRBD1 (5 bases). V was cut by 6 bases and J by 4 bases, with 18 bases left in between. CDR3 size: 15 residues. Germline lookup yields CDR1 SEHNR and CDR2 FQNEAQ (reference sequence). This CDR3 reads CASSYTGTQGTEAFF. The CDR3 region has the DNA TGTGCCAGCAGTTATACCGGTACTCAGGGCACTGAAGCTTTCTTT.

This clone was picked up one time. The V gene is TRBV7-9, the J gene TRBJ2-5, with 7 bases aligning to TRBD2. The J call may be wrong; the DNA end is better matched by TRBJ2-7. Germline CDR1 reads SEHNR; CDR2 reads FQNEAQ (reference sequence). This CDR3 region has 17 residues. The CDR3: CASSTRRNGGSRDEQYF. CDR3 DNA sequence: TGTGCCAGCAGCACTCGGCGGAACGGGGGGTCCCGGGACGAGCAGTACTTC.

The chain recombines TRBV4-1 with TRBJ2-1, with 8 bases fitting TRBD2. The CDR3 sequence is 14 residues long. Germline trimming cut 4 bases from V and 4 bases from J; bases unmatched to any gene: 3. Germline V gives CDR1 MGHRA, CDR2 YSYEKL. The CDR3 region is CASSPLAGYNEQFF. The CDR3 nucleotides read TGCGCCAGCAGCCCCTTAGCGGGGTACAATGAGCAGTTCTTC.

This chain joins TRBV10-2 and TRBJ2-7; possible D gene TRBD1, 6 bases. CDR3 size: 11 residues. V lost 5 bases and J lost 4, with 6 bases in between. Germline V gene data show CDR1 as WSHSY and CDR2 as SAAADI. CDR3 nucleotides: TGCGCCAGCAGTACAGGGTACGAGCAGTACTTC. Residues: CASSTGYEQYF.

This rearrangement joins TRBV7-8 to TRBJ2-7, with TRBD2 identical over 12 bases. Germline loops: CDR1 SGHVS, CDR2 FQNEAQ. V was clipped by 5 bases and J by 3 bases; unmatched bases: 11. CDR3 length: 17 residues. CDR3 bases: TGTGCCAGCAGCCCCCGACTAGCGGGGGATCCTTACTACGAGCAGTACTTC. As protein: CASSPRLAGDPYYEQYF.

The V gene is TRBV11-2, the J gene TRBJ1-5; weak D call: TRBD1 (5 bases). Trimming took 5 bases from V and 0 from J, leaving 11 bases between them. There are 15 residues in the CDR3. Per germline, CDR1 SGHAT and CDR2 FQNNGV. This chain's CDR3 is CASSIGTHSNQPQHF. The CDR3 coding sequence is TGTGCCAGCAGCATCGGGACTCATAGCAATCAGCCCCAGCATTTT. The full variable domain, rest sourced from reference TRBV11-2 and TRBJ1-5, is EAGVAQSPRYKIIEKRQSVAFWCNPISGHATLYWYQQILGQGPKLLIQFQNNGVVDDSQLPKDRFSAERLKGVDSTLKIQPAKLEDSAVYLCASSIGTHSNQPQHFGDGTRLSIL.

This chain connects TRBV19 to TRBJ1-5, with D perhaps TRBD1 (5 bases). The V gene's germline CDR1 is LNHDA and CDR2 SQIVND (reference sequence). The CDR3 length is 13 residues. The V end was cut by 5 bases, the J end by 4 bases, with 9 bases between. The CDR3 nucleotides read TGTGCCAGTAGTCCGACAGCTAATCAGCCCCAGCATTTT. This encodes CASSPTANQPQHF.

V usage is TRBV10-2 and J usage is TRBJ2-2; D may be TRBD2 (5 bases). The V gene's germline CDR1 is WSHSY and CDR2 SAAADI. Trimming took 6 bases from V and 2 from J, leaving 10 bases between them. There are 14 residues in the CDR3. CDR3 sequence reads: CASSARVNTGELFF. As DNA, the CDR3 is TGCGCCAGCAGCGCGAGGGTCAACACCGGGGAGCTGTTTTTT.

This chain uses TRBV2 with TRBJ2-2, with TRBD1 identical over 9 bases. Trimming took 6 bases from V and 4 from J; bases not matched to a gene: 9. Germline CDR1 is SNHLY and CDR2 is FYNNEI. The CDR3 runs to 16 residues. The CDR3 nucleotides are TGTGCCAGCAGAGATCCGGGACAGGGTTTCACCGGGGAGCTGTTTTTT. It codes for CASRDPGQGFTGELFF.

The chain carries TRBV2 and TRBJ1-4; a possible D gene is TRBD1 (6 bases). The CDR3 covers 17 residues. CDR1 SNHLY and CDR2 FYNNEI come from the germline V gene. The ends were cut back, 6 bases at V and 0 bases at J, with 17 bases in the middle. The CDR3 sequence: CASSRDTLVATNEKLFF. CDR3 nucleotide sequence: TGTGCCAGCAGCCGGGACACCCTAGTTGCAACTAATGAAAAACTGTTTTTT.

The chain uses TRBV9 and TRBJ2-5; D not resolved. This CDR3 spans 13 amino acids. From germline, CDR1 is SGDLS and CDR2 YYNGEE. Trimming took 0 bases from V and 5 from J, leaving 8 bases between them. CDR3: CASSVGLVETQYF. The CDR3 bases are TGTGCCAGCAGCGTAGGACTGGTCGAGACCCAGTACTTC.

Comment on this clone: Sequence at one end of the junction differs from germline and may be a read error. The sample holds other DNA sequences that translate to the same CDR3. The chain employs TRBV7-3 and TRBJ2-4; 7 bases are a match to TRBD2. The V gene's germline CDR1 is SGHTA and CDR2 FQGTGA. CDR3 length: 13 amino acids. CDR3 bases: TGCGCCAGCAGCTTAGGTCGGGGGGACATTCAGTACTTC. Translated: CASSLGRGDIQYF.

The chain uses TRBV6-5 and TRBJ2-7; D ambiguous. The CDR3 loop spans 13 amino acids. The germline V gene encodes CDR1 MNHEY and CDR2 SVGAGI. V lost 4 bases and J lost 8, with 15 bases in between. The chain's CDR3 is CASSSPGFGQQYF. The CDR3 DNA reads as TGTGCCAGCAGTTCACCCGGGTTTGGCCAGCAGTACTTC.

This clone was found a few times. The chain links TRBV19 to TRBJ1-1; D is undetermined. V lost 3 bases to trimming and J lost 3 bases, with 8 bases between them. The CDR3 runs to 13 residues. CDR1 and CDR2 from the germline V gene are LNHDA and SQIVND (reference sequence). DNA for the CDR3: TGTGCCAGTAGTATCGCCAGCGACACTGAAGCTTTCTTT. Encoded protein: CASSIASDTEAFF.

The chain recombines TRBV6-5 with TRBJ1-2; possibly TRBD1 for D (6 bases). The CDR3 is made up of 14 amino acids. Per germline, CDR1 MNHEY and CDR2 SVGAGI. Deletions cut 5 bases from V and 6 bases from J, with 16 bases between. The CDR3 region has the DNA TGTGCCAGCAGTGCTCTCGGGGGGCGGGATGGCTACACCTTC. Its translation is CASSALGGRDGYTF.

The chain joins TRBV11-3 to TRBJ2-1; D is undetermined. With 0 bases removed from V and 5 bases from J, the gap between germline ends came to 5 bases. CDR3 length: 13 residues. Germline V gene sequence: CDR1 SGHNT, CDR2 YENEEA. This chain's CDR3 is CASSLEADNEQFF. The DNA for the CDR3 is TGTGCCAGCAGCTTAGAGGCGGACAATGAGCAGTTCTTC. The entire variable domain, with the rest obtained from reference TRBV11-3 and TRBJ2-1, is as follows: EAGVVQSPRYKIIEKKQPVAFWCNPISGHNTLYWYLQNLGQGPELLIRYENEEAVDDSQLPKDRFSAERLKGVDSTLKIQPAELGDSAVYLCASSLEADNEQFFGPGTRLTVL.

This clone has more than one count but fewer than ten. The genes are TRBV18 and TRBJ1-4; 7 nucleotides match TRBD1. This CDR3 comprises 12 residues. CDR1 and CDR2 from the germline V gene are KGHSH and LQKENI. The V gene end was trimmed by 2 bases and the J gene end by 12 bases; junction bases not matched to a gene: 3. This CDR3 reads CASSPDRAQLFF. In DNA form, the CDR3 reads TGTGCCAGCTCACCAGACAGGGCACAACTGTTTTTT.

Regarding this clone: The junction does not match germline at one end; this may be a read error. The V gene is TRBV5-8, the J gene TRBJ2-5; the D is unclear. This CDR3 spans 8 amino acids. The germline gives CDR1 SGHTS, CDR2 YDEGEE. The CDR3 here is CASSLEHF. The CDR3 DNA reads as TGTGCCAGCAGCTTGGAGCACTTC. The full variable domain, with the rest looked up from reference TRBV5-8 and TRBJ2-5, is EAGVTQSPTHLIKTRGQQATLRCSPISGHTSVYWYQQALGLGLQFLLWYDEGEERNRGNFPPRFSGRQFPNYSSELNVNALELEDSALYLCASSLEHFGPGTRLLVL.